Given below is one T cell receptor (beta chain) in context. What it recognizes is unknown. Methotrexate plus calcineurin inhibitor accompanied controls' myeloablative marrow transplants; sampling was 1 year later. This entry comes from a study of T cells after posttransplantation cyclophosphamide. Whole-study results and caveats: Tissue-infiltrating T cells from skin or gut overlapped little with blood T cells.

V shed 7 bases and J shed 4 bases, with 14 bases lying between them. This CDR3 has 14 amino acids. Germline V gene sequence: CDR1 SGHTA, CDR2 FQGNSA. The data were produced by immunoSEQ multiplex PCR, yet TCRdb's version contains in-frame clones alone and is incomplete. This table holds around 16,000 clones, more than 70% found once. This receptor was taken from a male patient aged 18 to 35 who received an allogeneic stem cell transplant from a related donor, was CMV-positive, and had no GVHD. Some of these T cells may belong to the graft donor. Material: PBMCs, obtained 371 days after allogeneic stem cell transplant with calcineurin inhibitor and methotrexate. The rearrangement links TRBV7-2 to TRBJ2-1; D possibly corresponds to TRBD1 (6 bases). The CDR3 region is CASTSDRAYNEQFF. CDR3 nucleotides: TGTGCCAGCACCTCGGACAGAGCTTACAATGAGCAGTTCTTC.